This TCR beta chain was captured by sequencing in a study of T cell responses to AZD1222 COVID-19 vaccine. Regarding the study as a whole: Among AZD1222 vaccinees, only six were seropositive at baseline.

The CDR3 length is 14 residues. CDR1 is SGHRS and CDR2 is YFSETQ in the germline V gene. J lost 8 bases, V lost 1 base, and 4 bases had no gene match. Worth noting for this clone: What it binds is not known.

Assay used: immunoSEQ multiplex PCR; TCRdb lists only in-frame clones, some missing. The sample lists tens of thousands of clones; about 88% were seen once. The input for sequencing was peripheral blood, taken on day 0 of AZD1222 vaccination. This chain links TRBV5-1 with TRBJ2-1; 9 nucleotides agree with TRBD2. The clonotype originates from an adult in good health. The DNA for the CDR3 is TGCGCCAGCAGCTTGAATAGCGGGAGCTATGAGCAGTTCTTC. This sequence encodes CASSLNSGSYEQFF.